This T cell receptor (beta chain) was retrieved from a study of T-cell reconstitution after alpha-beta-depleted transplantation in children (dated by TCRdb to 2016 to 2017). General notes on the study: Using TCR repertoire profiling, the study followed T-cell immune reconstitution in a quantitative way in children after TCRalphabeta/CD19-depleted allogeneic hematopoietic cell transplantation. The paper's findings and limits, for the study overall: In some patients, the high TCRbeta diversity seen at day 60 was put down to recipient T cells and intrathymic progenitors that had survived conditioning. Over the following months the frequencies of hyperexpanded clones went down, and after one year T-cell counts and TCRbeta diversity were mostly credited to newly produced T cells. About two months after transplant, the apparently early recovery of alphabetaT-cell counts reportedly depended on just several hundred clones that had expanded rapidly and came from non-depleted graft cells.

The library was generated by PCR. Instrument on record: Illumina HiSeq 2500. To normalize quantification of the TCRbeta repertoire, the TCR libraries were built with molecular barcoding that relied on unique molecular identifiers. TCRdb reanalyzed the raw reads on its own, using fastp at Q25 for trimming and MiXCR for clone calling, and kept in-frame beta chains. Under each unique CDR3 protein, matching rows form one entry showing the most common genes and DNA. For this sample there are 750,000 to 950,000 distinct CDR3 sequences; 16% appear just once. The ten largest clones add up to around 5% of the sample. Explained via the paper, the treatment or condition label denotes: allogeneic hematopoietic cell transplantation with graft depleted of TCRalphabeta T cells and CD19 B cells. Transplant recipients were children who received TCRalphabeta/CD19-depleted allogeneic hematopoietic cell grafts. About this clonotype: Its target antigen remains unknown. No much larger clonotype is one base removed from it; base qualities were not supplied.

V is reduced by 0 bases and J by 3 bases, leaving a spacing of 29 bases between them. The germline V gene (reference sequence) gives CDR1 as LGHDT and CDR2 as YNNKEL. The CDR3 starts with the cysteine, ends with the phenylalanine, and has 21 residues. Only CDR3 DNA is held: 63 bases, read in frame from base 1. Sequencing was performed on PBMCs, mostly from graft donor cells, taken 360 days after TCRalphabeta/CD19-depleted stem cell transplant. This sequence was found in a male patient under 18 who had a stem cell transplant for acute lymphoblastic leukemia, so the T cells may come from the graft donor. In this chain, TRBV3-1 is recombined with TRBJ1-2, and the D gene may be TRBD1, 6 bases matching. Here the CDR3 is given as CASSQEIGAWTATLSDYGYTF. The DNA sequence is TGTGCCAGCAGCCAAGAAATTGGGGCGTGGACAGCAACCCTGTCTGACTATGGCTACACCTTC.